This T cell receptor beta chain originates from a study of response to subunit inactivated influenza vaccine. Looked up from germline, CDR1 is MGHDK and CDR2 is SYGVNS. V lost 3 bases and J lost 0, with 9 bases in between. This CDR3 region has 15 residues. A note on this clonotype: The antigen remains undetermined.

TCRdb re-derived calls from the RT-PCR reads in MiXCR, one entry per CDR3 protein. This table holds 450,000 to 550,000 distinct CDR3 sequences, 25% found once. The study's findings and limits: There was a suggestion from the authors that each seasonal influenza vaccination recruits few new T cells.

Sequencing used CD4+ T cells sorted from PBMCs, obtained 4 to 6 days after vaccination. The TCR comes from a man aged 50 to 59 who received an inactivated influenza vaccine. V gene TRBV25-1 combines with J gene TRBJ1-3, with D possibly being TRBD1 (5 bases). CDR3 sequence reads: CASSDGDFSGNTIYF. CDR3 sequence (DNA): TGTGCCAGCAGTGATGGGGACTTCTCTGGAAACACCATATATTTT.